This T cell receptor (beta chain) was sequenced during a study of healthy donors' naive CD4 and CD8 T cells. The V end lost 5 bases, the J end lost 2 bases, and 16 bases lay between the germline ends. Germline V gene data show CDR1 as DFQATT and CDR2 as SNEGSKA (reference sequence). CDR3 length: 14 residues. TCR libraries were built from approximately 0.55 ug of total RNA by linear amplification. TCRdb recomputed calls from the reads with MiXCR, one row per CDR3 protein. The sample includes around 180,000 distinct CDR3 sequences, over 60% of them seen just once. The receptor comes from a pool of human donors in good health; the sample pools cells from several healthy donors. The chain links TRBV20-1 to TRBJ2-7; D might be TRBD2 (6 bases). The specimen sequenced was naive CD4+ and CD8+ T cells sorted from blood, pooled from several donors. CDR3 coding DNA: TGCAGTGCTCTACGGGGTAGGGAGGCCTACGAGCAGTACTTC. Protein: CSALRGREAYEQYF.